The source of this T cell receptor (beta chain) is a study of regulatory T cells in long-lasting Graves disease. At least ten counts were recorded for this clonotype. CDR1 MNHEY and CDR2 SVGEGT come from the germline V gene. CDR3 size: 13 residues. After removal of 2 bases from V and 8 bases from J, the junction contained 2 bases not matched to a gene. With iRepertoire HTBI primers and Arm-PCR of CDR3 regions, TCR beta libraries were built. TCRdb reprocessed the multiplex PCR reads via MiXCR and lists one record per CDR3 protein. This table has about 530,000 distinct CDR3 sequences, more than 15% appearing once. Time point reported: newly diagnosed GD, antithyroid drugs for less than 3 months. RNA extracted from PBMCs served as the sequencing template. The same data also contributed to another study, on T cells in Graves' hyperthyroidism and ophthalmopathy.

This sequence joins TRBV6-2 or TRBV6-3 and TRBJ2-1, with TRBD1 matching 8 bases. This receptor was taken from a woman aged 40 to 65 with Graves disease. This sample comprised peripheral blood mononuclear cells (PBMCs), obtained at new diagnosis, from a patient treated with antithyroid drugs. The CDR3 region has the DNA TGTGCCAGCAGTTACCGACAGGGGTATGAGCAGTTCTTC. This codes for CASSYRQGYEQFF.